The rows below give T cell receptor beta chains drawn from one sample of a study of Graves' ophthalmopathy and Graves' hyperthyroidism. In TCRdb, the multiplex PCR reads were re-called with MiXCR into one record per CDR3 protein. The sample carries 560,000 or so distinct CDR3 sequences, less than 45% recorded once. The sample comprised peripheral blood or thyroid tissue (not recorded which). These receptors originate from an adult man with Graves' hyperthyroidism. The CDR3 runs from the conserved cysteine through the conserved F or W. A D gene is named only where the DNA matches it firmly. Some rows mark clone size as missing; the rest say once, few, many or name a class of expanded clone.

d_gene: TRBD1; v_gene: TRBV20-1; abundance: NA; j_gene: TRBJ1-2; CDR3aa: CSAMTGPQGYTF; CDR3nt: TGCAGTGCTATGACAGGGCCTCAAGGCTACACCTTC
d_gene: TRBD1; v_gene: TRBV5-1; abundance: NA; j_gene: TRBJ2-2; CDR3aa: CASSWGQGVTGELFF; CDR3nt: TGCGCCAGCAGCTGGGGACAGGGAGTAACCGGGGAGCTGTTTTTT
d_gene: TRBD1; v_gene: TRBV7-9; abundance: many; j_gene: TRBJ1-2; CDR3aa: CASSLEIGQGIYGYTF; CDR3nt: TGTGCCAGCAGCTTAGAAATTGGACAGGGGATCTATGGCTACACCTTC
d_gene: NA; v_gene: TRBV29-1; abundance: NA; j_gene: TRBJ1-2; CDR3aa: CSVDLREGYTF; CDR3nt: TGCAGCGTTGATCTGAGGGAGGGCTACACCTTC
d_gene: TRBD1; v_gene: TRBV5-6; abundance: NA; j_gene: TRBJ1-2; CDR3aa: CASQEETGGRFGYTF; CDR3nt: TGTGCCAGCCAAGAAGAGACAGGGGGTAGGTTTGGCTACACCTTC
d_gene: NA; v_gene: TRBV7-9; abundance: many; j_gene: TRBJ1-4; CDR3aa: CASSQEIKLNGRGEKLFF; CDR3nt: TGTGCCAGCAGCCAAGAAATTAAACTCAATGGCAGGGGTGAAAAACTGTTTTTT
d_gene: NA; v_gene: TRBV7-9; abundance: NA; j_gene: TRBJ1-2; CDR3aa: CASSHRDGYTF; CDR3nt: TGTGCCAGCAGCCACAGGGACGGCTACACCTTC
d_gene: NA; v_gene: TRBV6-5; abundance: once; j_gene: TRBJ2-2; CDR3aa: CASSQGGQPTGELFF; CDR3nt: TGTGCCAGCAGCCAGGGGGGACAACCCACCGGGGAGCTGTTTTTT
d_gene: TRBD1; v_gene: TRBV5-6; abundance: many; j_gene: TRBJ1-1; CDR3aa: CASSWGTGDTEAFF; CDR3nt: TGTGCCAGCAGCTGGGGGACAGGTGACACTGAAGCTTTCTTT
d_gene: NA; v_gene: TRBV7-8; abundance: few; j_gene: TRBJ2-7; CDR3aa: CASSLVETGFYEQYF; CDR3nt: TGTGCCAGCAGCTTAGTGGAGACAGGCTTCTACGAGCAGTACTTC
d_gene: NA; v_gene: TRBV20-1; abundance: many; j_gene: TRBJ1-4; CDR3aa: CSARLSGVTNEKLFF; CDR3nt: TGCAGTGCTAGACTGTCAGGGGTAACTAATGAAAAACTGTTTTTT
d_gene: NA; v_gene: TRBV20-1; abundance: many; j_gene: TRBJ1-5; CDR3aa: CSARPGHTLNQPQHF; CDR3nt: TGCAGTGCTAGACCGGGACACACTTTGAATCAGCCCCAGCATTTT
d_gene: TRBD1; v_gene: TRBV25-1; abundance: NA; j_gene: TRBJ1-1; CDR3aa: CASSSPKTQGAITEAFF; CDR3nt: TGTGCCAGCAGTTCTCCAAAAACACAGGGGGCGATAACTGAAGCTTTCTTT
d_gene: NA; v_gene: TRBV11-3; abundance: many; j_gene: TRBJ1-1; CDR3aa: CASSSDKNTEAFF; CDR3nt: TGTGCCAGCAGCTCGGATAAGAACACTGAAGCTTTCTTT
d_gene: NA; v_gene: TRBV6-5; abundance: many; j_gene: TRBJ1-6; CDR3aa: CASSSVENSPLHF; CDR3nt: TGTGCCAGCAGTTCGGTCGAAAATTCACCCCTCCACTTT
d_gene: NA; v_gene: TRBV10-3; abundance: NA; j_gene: TRBJ2-1; CDR3aa: CAISESVQGLSYNEQFF; CDR3nt: TGTGCCATCAGTGAGTCGGTACAGGGCCTATCCTACAATGAGCAGTTCTTC
d_gene: NA; v_gene: TRBV2; abundance: NA; j_gene: TRBJ1-2; CDR3aa: CASSEGSSGNYGYTF; CDR3nt: TGTGCCAGCAGTGAAGGGTCTAGCGGGAACTATGGCTACACCTTC
d_gene: NA; v_gene: TRBV10-1; abundance: many; j_gene: TRBJ1-5; CDR3aa: CASSEDRYQPQHF; CDR3nt: TGCGCCAGCAGCGAGGACCGGTATCAGCCCCAGCATTTT
d_gene: NA; v_gene: TRBV25-1; abundance: many; j_gene: TRBJ1-1; CDR3aa: CASSIKGGTEAFF; CDR3nt: TGTGCCAGCAGTATCAAGGGAGGCACTGAAGCTTTCTTT
d_gene: NA; v_gene: TRBV20-1; abundance: many; j_gene: TRBJ2-7; CDR3aa: CSAREGESVLYEQYF; CDR3nt: TGCAGTGCTAGAGAAGGGGAATCGGTGCTCTACGAGCAGTACTTC
d_gene: NA; v_gene: TRBV20-1; abundance: many; j_gene: TRBJ1-5; CDR3aa: CSARGGLSQPQHF; CDR3nt: TGCAGTGCTAGAGGGGGACTTAGTCAGCCCCAGCATTTT
d_gene: NA; v_gene: TRBV27; abundance: many; j_gene: TRBJ2-5; CDR3aa: CASSPRYGGVETQYF; CDR3nt: TGTGCCAGCAGTCCACGGTATGGCGGGGTTGAGACCCAGTACTTC
d_gene: NA; v_gene: TRBV6-6; abundance: many; j_gene: TRBJ1-5; CDR3aa: CASSYGTGRIGNQPQHF; CDR3nt: TGTGCCAGCAGTTACGGGACGGGACGTATTGGCAATCAGCCCCAGCATTTT
d_gene: NA; v_gene: TRBV20-1; abundance: NA; j_gene: TRBJ2-7; CDR3aa: CSARDRLASGSFDEQYF; CDR3nt: TGCAGTGCTAGAGATCGGCTCGCTAGTGGGAGTTTCGACGAGCAGTACTTC
d_gene: NA; v_gene: TRBV2; abundance: many; j_gene: TRBJ1-6; CDR3aa: CASSETGRSSYNSPLHF; CDR3nt: TGTGCCAGCAGTGAAACTGGCAGAAGCTCCTATAATTCACCCCTCCACTTT